This TCR beta chain was sequenced during a study of T cell repertoires in cytomegalovirus infection. Looking at the study overall: Recently described HLA-C-restricted plus well-studied HLA-B-restricted CMV epitopes were used. Indicated by public TCR beta signatures were CMV infection and matching HLA type. Study conclusions and caveats: Predominance within the ex vivo response was attributable to HLA-C-restricted CMV-specific TCR beta clonotypes. Individuals carrying CMV plus the relevant HLA were identified by cumulative frequency of public TCR beta families.

About this clonotype itself: Its antigen is unknown.

CDR1 SQVTM and CDR2 ANQGSEA come from the germline V gene. The CDR3 covers 11 residues. Trimming shortened V by 2 bases and J by 4 bases, and 2 bases separated the two germline ends. TCRdb processed the reads anew with MiXCR; each CDR3 protein has one entry. The sample contains 800,000 to 950,000 distinct CDR3 sequences, over 25% of which appear only once. The TCR sequence derives from a human donor in good health (CMV status not recorded). Some clones in this sample may be carry-over from other donors' samples. The chain combines TRBV29-1 with TRBJ2-2; no clear D gene. This material consisted of cultured CD8+ T cells from PBMCs, taken from culture after CMV antigen stimulation. Here the CDR3 DNA reads TGCAGCGTTGAAAGCACCGGGGAGCTGTTTTTT. Protein sequence: CSVESTGELFF.